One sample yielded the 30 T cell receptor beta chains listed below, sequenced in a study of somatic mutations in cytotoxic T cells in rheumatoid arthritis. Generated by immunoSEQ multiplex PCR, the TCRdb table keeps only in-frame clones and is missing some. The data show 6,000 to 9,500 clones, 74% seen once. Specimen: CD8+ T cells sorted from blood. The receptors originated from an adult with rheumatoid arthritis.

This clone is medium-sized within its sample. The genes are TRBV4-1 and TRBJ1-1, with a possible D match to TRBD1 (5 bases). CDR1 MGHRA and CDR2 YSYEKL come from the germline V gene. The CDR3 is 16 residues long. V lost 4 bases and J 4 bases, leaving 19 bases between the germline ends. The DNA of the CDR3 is TGCGCCAGCAGCCCCACCGGGGTGGGGCGAGGCACTGAAGCTTTCTTT. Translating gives CASSPTGVGRGTEAFF.

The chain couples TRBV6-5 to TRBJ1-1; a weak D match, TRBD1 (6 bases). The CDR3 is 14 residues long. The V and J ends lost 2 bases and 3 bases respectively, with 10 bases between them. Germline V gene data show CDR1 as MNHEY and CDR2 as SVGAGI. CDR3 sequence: CASSYAGQHTEAFF. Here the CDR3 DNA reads TGTGCCAGCAGTTACGCCGGACAGCACACTGAAGCTTTCTTT.

This chain's CDR3 is CASNPGHPTTEAFF. CDR3 coding DNA: TGTGCCAGCAACCCGGGACATCCGACCACTGAAGCTTTCTTT. J is TRBJ1-1 and V is TRBV2, with D possibly being TRBD1 (6 bases). From germline, CDR1 is SNHLY and CDR2 FYNNEI. This CDR3 is 14 amino acids long. V was trimmed by 7 bases and J by 4 bases, leaving 16 bases between them.

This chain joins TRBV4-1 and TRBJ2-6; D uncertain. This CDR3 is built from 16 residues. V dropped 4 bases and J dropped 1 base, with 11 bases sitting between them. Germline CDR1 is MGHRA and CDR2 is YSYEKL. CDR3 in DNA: TGCGCCAGCAGCCCTGTCGTCGGTTCTGGGGCCAACGTCCTGACTTTC. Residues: CASSPVVGSGANVLTF.

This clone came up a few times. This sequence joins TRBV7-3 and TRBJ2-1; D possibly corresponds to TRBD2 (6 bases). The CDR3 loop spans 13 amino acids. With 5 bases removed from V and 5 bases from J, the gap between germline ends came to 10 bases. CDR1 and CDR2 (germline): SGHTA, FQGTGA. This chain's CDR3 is CASSPPSDNEQFF. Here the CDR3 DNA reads TGTGCCAGCAGCCCTCCTAGCGACAATGAGCAGTTCTTC.

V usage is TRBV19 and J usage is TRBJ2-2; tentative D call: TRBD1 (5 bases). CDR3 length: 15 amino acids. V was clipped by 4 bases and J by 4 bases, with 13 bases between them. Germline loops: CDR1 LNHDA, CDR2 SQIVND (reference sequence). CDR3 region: CASSTRVQGTGELFF. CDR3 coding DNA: TGTGCCAGTAGTACCAGAGTCCAGGGCACCGGGGAGCTGTTTTTT.

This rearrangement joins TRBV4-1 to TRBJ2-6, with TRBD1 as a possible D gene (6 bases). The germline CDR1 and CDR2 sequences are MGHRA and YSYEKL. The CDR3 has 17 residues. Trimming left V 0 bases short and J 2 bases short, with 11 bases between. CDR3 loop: CASSQDLRGTGANVLTF. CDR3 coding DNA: TGCGCCAGCAGCCAAGATCTGAGGGGGACTGGGGCCAACGTCCTGACTTTC.

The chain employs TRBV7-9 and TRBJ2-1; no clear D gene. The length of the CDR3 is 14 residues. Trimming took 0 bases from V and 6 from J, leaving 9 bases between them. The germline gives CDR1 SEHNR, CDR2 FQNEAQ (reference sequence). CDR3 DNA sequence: TGTGCCAGCAGCTTAGCAATTGGGTTCAATGAGCAGTTCTTC. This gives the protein CASSLAIGFNEQFF.

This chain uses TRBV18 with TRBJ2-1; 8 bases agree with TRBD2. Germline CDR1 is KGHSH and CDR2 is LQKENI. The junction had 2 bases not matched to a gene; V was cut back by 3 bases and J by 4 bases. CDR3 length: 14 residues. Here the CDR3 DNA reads TGTGCCAGCTCACCGGCGGGGGGATACAATGAGCAGTTCTTC. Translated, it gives CASSPAGGYNEQFF.

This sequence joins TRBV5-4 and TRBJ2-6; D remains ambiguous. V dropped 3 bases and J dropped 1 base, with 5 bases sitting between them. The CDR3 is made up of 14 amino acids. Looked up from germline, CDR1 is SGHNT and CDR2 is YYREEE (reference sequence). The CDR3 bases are TGTGCCAGCAGCTCCGATTCTGGGGCCAACGTCCTGACTTTC. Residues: CASSSDSGANVLTF.

DNA for the CDR3: TGTGCCAGCAGTGGGACAGGGACGAGTATCTCGAACACCATATATTTT. This codes for CASSGTGTSISNTIYF. The chain couples TRBV6-1 to TRBJ1-3; 8 nucleotides align to TRBD1. CDR1 MNHNS and CDR2 SASEGT come from the germline V gene. This CDR3 comprises 16 residues. The trim removed 4 bases at V and 7 bases at J, leaving 12 bases unmatched.

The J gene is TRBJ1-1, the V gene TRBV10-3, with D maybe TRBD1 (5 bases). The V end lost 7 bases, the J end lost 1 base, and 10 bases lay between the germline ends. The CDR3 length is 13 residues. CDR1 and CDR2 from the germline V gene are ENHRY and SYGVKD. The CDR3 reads CAINDSPNTEAFF. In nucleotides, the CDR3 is TGTGCCATCAATGACAGTCCGAACACTGAAGCTTTCTTT.

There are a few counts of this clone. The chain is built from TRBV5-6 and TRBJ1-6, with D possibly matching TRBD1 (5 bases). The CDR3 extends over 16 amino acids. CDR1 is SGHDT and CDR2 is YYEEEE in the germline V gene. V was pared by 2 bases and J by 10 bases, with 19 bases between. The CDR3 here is CASSFSPGEAGSPLHF. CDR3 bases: TGTGCCAGCAGCTTCTCGCCGGGGGAGGCAGGGTCACCCCTCCACTTT.

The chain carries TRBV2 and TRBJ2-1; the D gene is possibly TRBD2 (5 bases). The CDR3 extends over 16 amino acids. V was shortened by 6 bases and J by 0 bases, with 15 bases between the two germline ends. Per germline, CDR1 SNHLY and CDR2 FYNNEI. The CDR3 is CASSRLALSSYNEQFF. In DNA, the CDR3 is TGTGCCAGCAGCCGTTTAGCGCTGAGCTCCTACAATGAGCAGTTCTTC. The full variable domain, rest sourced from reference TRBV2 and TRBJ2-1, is EPEVTQTPSHQVTQMGQEVILRCVPISNHLYFYWYRQILGQKVEFLVSFYNNEISEKSEIFDDQFSVERPDGSNFTLKIRSTKLEDSAMYFCASSRLALSSYNEQFFGPGTRLTVL.

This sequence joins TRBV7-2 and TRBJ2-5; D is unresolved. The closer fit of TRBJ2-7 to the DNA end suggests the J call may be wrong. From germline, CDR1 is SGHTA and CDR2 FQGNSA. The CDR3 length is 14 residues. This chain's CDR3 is CASSPLTSSYEQYF. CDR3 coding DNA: TGTGCCAGCAGCCCGCTGACAAGCTCCTACGAGCAGTACTTC.

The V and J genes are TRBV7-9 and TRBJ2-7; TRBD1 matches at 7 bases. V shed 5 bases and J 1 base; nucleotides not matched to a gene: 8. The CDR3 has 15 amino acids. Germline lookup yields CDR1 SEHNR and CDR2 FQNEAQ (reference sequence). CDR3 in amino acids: CASSLDRLASYEQYF. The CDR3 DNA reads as TGTGCCAGCAGCCTGGACAGGCTGGCGTCCTACGAGCAGTACTTC. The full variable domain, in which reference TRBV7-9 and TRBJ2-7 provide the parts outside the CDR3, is DTGVSQNPRHKITKRGQNVTFRCDPISEHNRLYWYRQTLGQGPEFLTYFQNEAQLEKSRLLSDRFSAERPKGSFSTLEIQRTEQGDSAMYLCASSLDRLASYEQYFGPGTRLTVT.

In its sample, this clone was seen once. The CDR3 here is CASSGGEERLFSGANVLTF. In nucleotides, the CDR3 is TGTGCCAGCAGTGGAGGGGAGGAACGCCTCTTTTCTGGGGCCAACGTCCTGACTTTC. The V call is TRBV2, the J call TRBJ2-6; the D gene is possibly TRBD2 (6 bases). V lost 4 bases and J 1 base, leaving 20 bases between the germline ends. In germline, CDR1 is SNHLY, CDR2 FYNNEI. The CDR3 spans 19 residues.

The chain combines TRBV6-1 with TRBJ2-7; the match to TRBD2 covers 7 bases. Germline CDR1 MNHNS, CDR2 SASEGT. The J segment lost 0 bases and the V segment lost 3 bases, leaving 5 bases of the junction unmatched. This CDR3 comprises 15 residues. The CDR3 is CASSEVAGDSYEQYF. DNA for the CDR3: TGTGCCAGCAGTGAGGTAGCGGGCGACTCCTACGAGCAGTACTTC.

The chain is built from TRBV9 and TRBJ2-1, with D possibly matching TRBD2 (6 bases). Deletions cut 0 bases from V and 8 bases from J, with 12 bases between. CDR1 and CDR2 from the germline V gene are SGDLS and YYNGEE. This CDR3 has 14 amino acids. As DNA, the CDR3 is TGTGCCAGCAGCGTAGAACTAGCCTCGGATGAGCAGTTCTTC. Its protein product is CASSVELASDEQFF. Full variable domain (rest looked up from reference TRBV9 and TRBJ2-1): DSGVTQTPKHLITATGQRVTLRCSPRSGDLSVYWYQQSLDQGLQFLIQYYNGEERAKGNILERFSAQQFPDLHSELNLSSLELGDSALYFCASSVELASDEQFFGPGTRLTVL.

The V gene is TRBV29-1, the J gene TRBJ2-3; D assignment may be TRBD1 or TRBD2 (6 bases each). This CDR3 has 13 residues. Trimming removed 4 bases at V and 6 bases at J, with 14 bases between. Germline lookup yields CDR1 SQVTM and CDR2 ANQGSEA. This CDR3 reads CSVGTGAVDTQYF. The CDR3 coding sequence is TGCAGCGTTGGGACGGGGGCGGTTGATACGCAGTATTTT.

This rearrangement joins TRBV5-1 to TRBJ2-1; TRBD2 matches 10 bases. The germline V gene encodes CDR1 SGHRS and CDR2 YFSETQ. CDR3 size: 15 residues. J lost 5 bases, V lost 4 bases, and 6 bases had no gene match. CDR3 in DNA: TGCGCCAGCAGCGGGACTAGCGCAACAAACAATGAGCAGTTCTTC. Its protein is CASSGTSATNNEQFF.

CDR3 protein: CASRHPSIRGTYEQYF. The DNA for the CDR3 is TGTGCCAGCAGACACCCAAGCATCAGGGGAACCTACGAGCAGTACTTC. J is TRBJ2-7 and V is TRBV27, with D possibly matching TRBD1 (6 bases). V lost 6 bases and J 2 bases, leaving 20 bases between the germline ends. Germline lookup yields CDR1 MNHEY and CDR2 SMNVEV (reference sequence). The CDR3 length is 16 residues.

Here the CDR3 DNA reads TGTGCCAGCAGTTACTCGGGGCCCCCGGTGGCCCAGTACTTC. Translating gives CASSYSGPPVAQYF. V usage is TRBV6-6 and J usage is TRBJ2-5, with D possibly TRBD1 on 5 matching bases. The germline V gene has CDR1 MNHNY and CDR2 SVGAGI (reference sequence). Trimming took off 0 bases at V and 9 bases at J, with 14 bases between the two ends. The CDR3 length is 14 residues.

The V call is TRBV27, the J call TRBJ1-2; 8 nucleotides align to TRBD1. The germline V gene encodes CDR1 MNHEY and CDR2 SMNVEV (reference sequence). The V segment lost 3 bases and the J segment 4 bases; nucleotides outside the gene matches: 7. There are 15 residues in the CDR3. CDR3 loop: CASSFRQGSSYGYTF. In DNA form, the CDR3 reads TGTGCCAGCAGTTTTCGACAGGGGTCCAGCTATGGCTACACCTTC.

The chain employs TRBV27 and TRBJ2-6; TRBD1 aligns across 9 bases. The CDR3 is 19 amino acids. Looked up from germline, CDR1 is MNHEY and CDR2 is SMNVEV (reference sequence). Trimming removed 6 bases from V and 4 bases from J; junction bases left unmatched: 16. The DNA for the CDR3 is TGTGCCAGCAGCTCCCCAGGGACAGGGAAGGGAATCGGGGCCAACGTCCTGACTTTC. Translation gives CASSSPGTGKGIGANVLTF.

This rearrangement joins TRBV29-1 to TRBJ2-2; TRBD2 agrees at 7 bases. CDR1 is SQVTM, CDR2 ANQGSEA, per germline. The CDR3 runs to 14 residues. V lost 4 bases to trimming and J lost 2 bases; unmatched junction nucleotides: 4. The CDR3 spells CSVVGGDNTGELFF. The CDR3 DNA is TGCAGCGTTGTGGGGGGGGACAACACCGGGGAGCTGTTTTTT.

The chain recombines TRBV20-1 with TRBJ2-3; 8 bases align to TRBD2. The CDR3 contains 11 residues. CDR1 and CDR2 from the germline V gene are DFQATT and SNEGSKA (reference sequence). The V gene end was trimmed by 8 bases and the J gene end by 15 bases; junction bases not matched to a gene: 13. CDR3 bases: TGCAGTTTAATAGGGGATAGCGGGGCTTATTTT. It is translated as CSLIGDSGAYF.

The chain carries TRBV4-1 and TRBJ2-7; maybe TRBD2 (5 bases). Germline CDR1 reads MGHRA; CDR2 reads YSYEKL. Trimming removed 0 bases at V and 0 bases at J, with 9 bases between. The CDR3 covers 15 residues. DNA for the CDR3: TGCGCCAGCAGCCAAGATAATAGCGACTCCTACGAGCAGTACTTC. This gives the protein CASSQDNSDSYEQYF.

Here the CDR3 DNA reads TGTGCCAGCAGCCAAGGGGTCAGCGCTGACTACGAGCAGTACTTC. As protein: CASSQGVSADYEQYF. The V call is TRBV4-2, the J call TRBJ2-7; D unclear. The CDR3 is 15 residues long. The germline gives CDR1 LGHNA, CDR2 YNFKEQ. V was trimmed by 1 base and J by 3 bases, leaving 13 bases between them.

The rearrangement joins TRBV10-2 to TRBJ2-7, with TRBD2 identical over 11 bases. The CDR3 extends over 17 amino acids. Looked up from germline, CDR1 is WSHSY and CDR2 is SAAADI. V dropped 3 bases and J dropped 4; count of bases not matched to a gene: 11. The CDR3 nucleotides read TGCGCCAGCAGTGACGACCGGACTAGCGGGTTCATTTACGAGCAGTACTTC. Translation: CASSDDRTSGFIYEQYF.